This T cell receptor beta chain is from a study of T cells in women clearing cervical HPV infection. Across the whole study: Cases: HPV16-related CIN3 or worse on histology, a couple of invasive cancers. HLA type stays a possible confounder, typing being limited.

Germline V gene sequence: CDR1 LGHNA, CDR2 YNFKEQ. Trimming pared 4 bases from V and 0 bases from J, leaving 27 bases between. The CDR3 runs 20 residues. By frequency, this clone registers medium-sized. The CDR3 is cut off 3 residues early in the read; its end comes from the germline J gene. This table comes from immunoSEQ multiplex PCR, and its TCRdb copy is limited to in-frame clones, with some not included. In all, the sample yields over 30,000 clones. The receptor's source is a woman between 18 and 69 years old with a cervical HPV16 infection that either progressed to CIN3+ or cleared (not recorded which). The specimen sequenced was blood buffy coat. The chain has TRBV4-2 and TRBJ1-2, with D possibly matching TRBD1 (6 bases). The covered CDR3 bases are TGTGCCAGCAGCCGGGGAGGACAGCCAAGTTTTTCACCTGCTAACTATGGC. Amino acid sequence: CASSRGGQPSFSPANYG. The CDR3 in full is CASSRGGQPSFSPANYGYTF.